The subject of this entry is one T cell receptor beta chain. Its matching antigen is unknown. Trimming stripped 5 bases from V and 4 bases from J, with 15 bases between. Germline V CDR1 and CDR2: SGHTA, FQGTGA. The CDR3 consists of 15 residues. The table came from immunoSEQ multiplex PCR; TCRdb's copy has only in-frame clones and leaves some out. Here the sample spans around 30,000 clones, about 75% being singletons. These data belong to a study of regulatory dendritic cells for organ transplantation. Findings and caveats of the study: Resting memory CD8+ T cells held the most alloreactive clonotypes. Memory T cells were less diverse than naive, with memory CD8+ most oligoclonal.

This chain links TRBV7-3 with TRBJ2-1; D possibly corresponds to TRBD2 (6 bases). Sequenced material: memory CD4+ T cells from blood. Subset meaning: CD45RO+ memory T cells. This receptor was taken from a human donor in good health. CDR3 in amino acids: CASSREGGEYNEQFF. In DNA, the CDR3 is TGTGCCAGCAGCCGCGAAGGAGGGGAGTACAATGAGCAGTTCTTC.